The text below deals with one T cell receptor (beta chain). What it recognizes is unknown. The entry originates in a study of cytomegalovirus exposure and HLA in healthy donors. V was cut by 4 bases and J by 0 bases, with 11 bases left in between. The CDR3 is 14 residues long. Germline CDR1 SGHRS, CDR2 YFSETQ. Amplification used 60 Vbeta primers and 13 Jbeta primers. Only in-frame clones appear in the TCRdb table, and some are missing; sequencing was by immunoSEQ multiplex PCR. The data contain more than 85,000 clones, 63% of them singletons. Study-wide results and limits: In vitro checks showed that a few CMV-associated chains really do target CMV antigens. By HLA locus, TCR association rates varied in a later analysis, with DRB1 showing the most and HLA-C the fewest.

The sample was PBMCs. The J gene is TRBJ2-7, the V gene TRBV5-1, with D hard to call. This TCR was recovered from a human donor in good health. Written as DNA, the CDR3 is TGCGCCAGCAGCACCTCGACTGGCTCCTACGAGCAGTACTTC. It codes for CASSTSTGSYEQYF.